This entry lists 4 T cell receptor beta chains sequenced from one sample in a study of cytomegalovirus exposure and HLA in healthy donors (dated 2017 in TCRdb). The library was prepared using the immunoSEQ multiplex PCR assay. The table was pulled from immuneACCESS by TCRdb, which kept in-frame rearrangements only. Such tables lose some clones; where checked, under half of the loss comes from unresolved V genes, and the rest has no known cause. The sample records around 180,000 clones, around four fifths of which are singletons. Jointly, the top ten make up roughly 7.5% of the sample. The sequenced sample was PBMCs. All receptors derive from a man between 18 and 35 years old in good health and CMV-seropositive.

The chain carries TRBV7-2 and TRBJ2-1; 7 bases line up with TRBD1. The CDR3 covers 15 residues. CDR1 is SGHTA and CDR2 is FQGNSA in the germline V gene. V lost 5 bases to trimming and J lost 4 bases; unmatched junction nucleotides: 8. The DNA of the CDR3 is TGTGCCAGCAGCGGACAGGTGATTGGGTACAATGAGCAGTTCTTC. This codes for CASSGQVIGYNEQFF.

DNA for the CDR3: TGTGCCAGCAGTGGGACTAGTGGGGATACGCAGTATTTT. This codes for CASSGTSGDTQYF. This chain links TRBV6-5 with TRBJ2-3; 8 positions match TRBD2. Germline CDR1 and CDR2: MNHEY and SVGAGI. The ends lost 5 bases at V and 6 bases at J; junction bases unmatched: 4. The CDR3 runs to 13 residues.

V gene TRBV7-2 combines with J gene TRBJ1-2, with D tentatively TRBD1 (5 bases). This CDR3 is built from 13 residues. Germline CDR1 SGHTA, CDR2 FQGNSA. V lost 7 bases to trimming and J lost 6 bases, with 15 bases between them. CDR3 sequence: CASNPSAGDGYTF. The CDR3 nucleotides are TGTGCCAGCAACCCCTCCGCGGGGGATGGCTACACCTTC. Full variable domain (missing parts from reference TRBV7-2 and TRBJ1-2): GAGVSQSPSNKVTEKGKDVELRCDPISGHTALYWYRQSLGQGLEFLIYFQGNSAPDKSGLPSDRFSAERTGGSVSTLTIQRTQQEDSAVYLCASNPSAGDGYTFGSGTRLTVV.

This clone has only one observation. This chain uses TRBV19 with TRBJ1-2; TRBD1 agrees at 11 bases. The CDR3 totals 15 residues. Trimming cost V 5 bases and J 4 bases; bases outside gene matches: 6. CDR1 is LNHDA and CDR2 is SQIVND in the germline V gene (reference sequence). The CDR3 nucleotides read TGTGCCAGTAGTGGACTAGGGACAGGGGGCTATGGCTACACCTTC. Translation gives CASSGLGTGGYGYTF.